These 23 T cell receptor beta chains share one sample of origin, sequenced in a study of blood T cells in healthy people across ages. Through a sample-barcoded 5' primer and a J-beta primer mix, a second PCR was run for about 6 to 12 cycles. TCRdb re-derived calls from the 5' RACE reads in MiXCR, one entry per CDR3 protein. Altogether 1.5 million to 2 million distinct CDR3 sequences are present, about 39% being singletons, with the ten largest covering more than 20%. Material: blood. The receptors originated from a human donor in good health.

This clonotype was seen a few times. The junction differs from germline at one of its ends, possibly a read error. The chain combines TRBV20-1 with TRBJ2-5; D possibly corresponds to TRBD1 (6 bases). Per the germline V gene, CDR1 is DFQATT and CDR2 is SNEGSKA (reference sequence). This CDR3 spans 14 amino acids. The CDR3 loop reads CSARDFRGQEAQYF. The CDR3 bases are TGCAGTGCTAGAGATTTCAGGGGCCAAGAGGCCCAGTACTTC.

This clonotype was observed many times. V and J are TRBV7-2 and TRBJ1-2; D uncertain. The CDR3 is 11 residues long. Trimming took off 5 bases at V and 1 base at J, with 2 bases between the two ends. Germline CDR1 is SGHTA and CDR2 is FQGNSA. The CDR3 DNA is TGTGCCAGCAGCCTTAACTATGGCTACACCTTC. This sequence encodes CASSLNYGYTF.

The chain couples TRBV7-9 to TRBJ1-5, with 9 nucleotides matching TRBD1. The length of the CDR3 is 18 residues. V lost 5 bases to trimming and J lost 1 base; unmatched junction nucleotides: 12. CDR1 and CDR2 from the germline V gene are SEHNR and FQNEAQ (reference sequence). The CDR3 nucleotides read TGTGCCAGCAGCACCACCCGGGACAGGGCGGTGAGCAATCAGCCCCAGCATTTT. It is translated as CASSTTRDRAVSNQPQHF.

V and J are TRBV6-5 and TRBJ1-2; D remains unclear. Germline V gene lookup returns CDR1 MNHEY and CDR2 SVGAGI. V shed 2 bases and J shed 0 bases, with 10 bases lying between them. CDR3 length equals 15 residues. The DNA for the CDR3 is TGTGCCAGCAGTTACGGTGGATCAGCTAACTATGGCTACACCTTC. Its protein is CASSYGGSANYGYTF.

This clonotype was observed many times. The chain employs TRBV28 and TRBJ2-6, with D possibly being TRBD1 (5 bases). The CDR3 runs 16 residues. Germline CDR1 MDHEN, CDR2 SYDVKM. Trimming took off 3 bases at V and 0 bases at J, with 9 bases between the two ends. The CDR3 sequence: CASSLDTFSGANVLTF. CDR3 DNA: TGTGCCAGCAGTTTGGACACCTTCTCTGGGGCCAACGTCCTGACTTTC.

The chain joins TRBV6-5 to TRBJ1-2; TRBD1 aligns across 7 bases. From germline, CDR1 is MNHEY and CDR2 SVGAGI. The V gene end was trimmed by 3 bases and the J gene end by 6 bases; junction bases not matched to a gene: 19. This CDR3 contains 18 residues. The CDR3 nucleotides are TGTGCCAGCAGTTATGGTGGGACAGAGGGGAAGAGTTCGGATGGCTACACCTTC. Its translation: CASSYGGTEGKSSDGYTF.

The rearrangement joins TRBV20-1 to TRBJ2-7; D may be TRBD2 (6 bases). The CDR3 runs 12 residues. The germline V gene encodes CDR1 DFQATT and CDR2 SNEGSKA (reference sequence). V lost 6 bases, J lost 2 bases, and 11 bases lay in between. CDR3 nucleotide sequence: TGCAGTGCCCCAACTAGCACCTACGAGCAGTACTTC. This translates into CSAPTSTYEQYF.

The CDR3 region is CASSLTAAGANVLTF. In DNA form, the CDR3 reads TGTGCCAGCAGCCTTACAGCCGCTGGGGCCAACGTCCTGACTTTC. The chain recombines TRBV9 with TRBJ2-6; D not certain. Germline V CDR1 and CDR2: SGDLS, YYNGEE. The CDR3 totals 15 residues. V was cut by 4 bases and J by 2 bases, with 10 bases left in between.

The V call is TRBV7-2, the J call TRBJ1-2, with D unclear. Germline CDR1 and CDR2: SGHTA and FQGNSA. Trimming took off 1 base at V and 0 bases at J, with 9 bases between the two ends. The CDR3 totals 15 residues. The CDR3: CASSLGPDPNYGYTF. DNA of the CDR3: TGTGCCAGCAGCTTAGGCCCGGACCCTAACTATGGCTACACCTTC.

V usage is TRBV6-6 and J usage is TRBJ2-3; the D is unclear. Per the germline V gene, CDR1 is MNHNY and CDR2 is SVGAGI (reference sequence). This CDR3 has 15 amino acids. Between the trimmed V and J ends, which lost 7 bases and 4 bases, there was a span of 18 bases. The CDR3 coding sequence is TGTGCCAGCACCGAAAGACAATCTAAGGCAGATACGCAGTATTTT. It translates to CASTERQSKADTQYF.

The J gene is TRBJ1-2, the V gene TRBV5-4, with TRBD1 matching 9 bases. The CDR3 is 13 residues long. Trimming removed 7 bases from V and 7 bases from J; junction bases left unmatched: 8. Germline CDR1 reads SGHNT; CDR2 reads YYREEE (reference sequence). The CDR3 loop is CASLRQGVGGYTF. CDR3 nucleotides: TGTGCCAGCCTCCGACAGGGGGTCGGTGGCTACACCTTC.

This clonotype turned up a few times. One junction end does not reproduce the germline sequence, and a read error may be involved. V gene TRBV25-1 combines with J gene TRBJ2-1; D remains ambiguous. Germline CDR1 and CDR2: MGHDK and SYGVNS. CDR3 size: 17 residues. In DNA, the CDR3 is TGTGCCAGCAGTAAATACTTTACACGCCGCTTCTACAATGAGCAGTTCTTC. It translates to CASSKYFTRRFYNEQFF.

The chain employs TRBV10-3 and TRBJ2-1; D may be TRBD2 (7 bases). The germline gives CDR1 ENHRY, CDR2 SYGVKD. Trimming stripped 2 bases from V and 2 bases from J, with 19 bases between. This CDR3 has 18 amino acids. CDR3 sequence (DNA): TGTGCCATCAGTGAGAGGGGGAGCGGGGTTTTAGCCTACAATGAGCAGTTCTTC. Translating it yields CAISERGSGVLAYNEQFF.

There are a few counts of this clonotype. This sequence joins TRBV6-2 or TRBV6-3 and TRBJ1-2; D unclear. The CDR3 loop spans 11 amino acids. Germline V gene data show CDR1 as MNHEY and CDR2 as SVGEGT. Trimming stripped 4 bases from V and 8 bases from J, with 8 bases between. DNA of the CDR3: TGTGCCAGCAGTTCAAGGGCAGGCTACACCTTC. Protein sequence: CASSSRAGYTF.

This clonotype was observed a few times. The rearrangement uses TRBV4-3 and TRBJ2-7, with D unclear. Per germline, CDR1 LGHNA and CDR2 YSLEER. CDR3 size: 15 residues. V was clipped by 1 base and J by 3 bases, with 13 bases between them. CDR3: CASSQGAPTIYEQYF. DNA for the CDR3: TGCGCCAGCAGCCAAGGGGCCCCAACTATCTACGAGCAGTACTTC.

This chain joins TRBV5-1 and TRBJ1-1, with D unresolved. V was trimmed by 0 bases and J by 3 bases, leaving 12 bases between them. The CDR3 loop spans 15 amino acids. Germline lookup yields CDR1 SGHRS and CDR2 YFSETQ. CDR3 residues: CASSLDYGQDTEAFF. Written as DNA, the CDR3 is TGCGCCAGCAGCTTGGATTACGGGCAGGACACTGAAGCTTTCTTT.

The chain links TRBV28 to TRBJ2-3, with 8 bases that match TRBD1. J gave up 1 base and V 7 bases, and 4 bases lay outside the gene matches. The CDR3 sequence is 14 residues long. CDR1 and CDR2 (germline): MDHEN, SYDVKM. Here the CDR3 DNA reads TGTGCCAGCACCGAGACAGGGGGCACAGATACGCAGTATTTT. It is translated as CASTETGGTDTQYF.

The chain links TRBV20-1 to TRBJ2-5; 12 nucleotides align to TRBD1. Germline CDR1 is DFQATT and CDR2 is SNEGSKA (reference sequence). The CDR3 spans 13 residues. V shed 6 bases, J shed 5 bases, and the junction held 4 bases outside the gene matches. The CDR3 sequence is CSAPGQGAETQYF. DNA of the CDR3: TGCAGTGCCCCGGGACAGGGGGCTGAGACCCAGTACTTC.

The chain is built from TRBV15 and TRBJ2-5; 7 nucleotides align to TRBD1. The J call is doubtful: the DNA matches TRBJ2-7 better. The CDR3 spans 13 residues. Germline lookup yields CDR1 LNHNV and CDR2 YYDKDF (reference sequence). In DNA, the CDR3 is TGTGCCACCATGGGGACAGAGCATTACGAGCAGTACTTC. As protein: CATMGTEHYEQYF.

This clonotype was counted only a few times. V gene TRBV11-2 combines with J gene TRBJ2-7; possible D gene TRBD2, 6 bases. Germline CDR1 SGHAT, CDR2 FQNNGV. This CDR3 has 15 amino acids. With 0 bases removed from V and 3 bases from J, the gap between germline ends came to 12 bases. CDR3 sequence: CASSLEVASVYEQYF. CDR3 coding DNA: TGTGCCAGCAGCTTAGAAGTGGCTAGCGTCTACGAGCAGTACTTC.

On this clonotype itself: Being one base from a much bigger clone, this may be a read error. CDR3 region: CASSWGDRENEQFF. The CDR3, as DNA: TGCGCCAGCAGCTGGGGGGACAGGGAGAATGAGCAGTTCTTC. This sequence joins TRBV5-1 and TRBJ2-1, with TRBD1 identical over 9 bases. V gave up 3 bases and J gave up 7 bases; unmatched junction bases: 5. Germline V gene sequence: CDR1 SGHRS, CDR2 YFSETQ. The CDR3 extends over 14 amino acids.

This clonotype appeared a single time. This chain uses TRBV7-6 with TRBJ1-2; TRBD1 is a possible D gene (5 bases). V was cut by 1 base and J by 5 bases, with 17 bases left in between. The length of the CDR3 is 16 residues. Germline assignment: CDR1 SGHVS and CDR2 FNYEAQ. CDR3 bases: TGTGCCAGCAGCTTAGGTCGGGGGGGAGGCTCATATGGCTACACCTTC. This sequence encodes CASSLGRGGGSYGYTF.

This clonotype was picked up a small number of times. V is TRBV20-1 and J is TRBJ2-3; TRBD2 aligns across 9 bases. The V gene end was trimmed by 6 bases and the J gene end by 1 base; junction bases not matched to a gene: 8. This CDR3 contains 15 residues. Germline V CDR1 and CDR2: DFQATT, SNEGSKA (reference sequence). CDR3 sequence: CSARDSGGGTDTQYF. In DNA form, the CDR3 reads TGCAGTGCCCGCGATAGCGGGGGAGGCACAGATACGCAGTATTTT.